In its sample, the clone carrying this TCR beta chain was seen many times. This record comes from a study of beta chain features in type 1 diabetes. Study information: Patients were similar to healthy donors in age and gender (as well as in cell yields). Investigators examined more than 90 million sorted cells across all samples.

Isolated RNA was reverse transcribed in full, so expressed TCRB transcripts were sequenced. Assay: immunoSEQ multiplex PCR; the TCRdb copy retains only in-frame clones and omits some. Of 250,000 to 400,000 clones listed, approximately 14% are singletons. Trimming took off 7 bases at V and 4 bases at J, with 12 bases between the two ends. Looked up from germline, CDR1 is SQVTM and CDR2 is ANQGSEA. The CDR3 extends over 12 amino acids. The V and J genes are TRBV29-1 and TRBJ2-3; a weak D match, TRBD2 (5 bases). This TCR derives from a man under 40 in good health. Sequences were obtained from central memory CD4+ T cells from blood. In DNA form, the CDR3 reads TGCAGCGCTACTAGTTCCTCAGATACGCAGTATTTT. Protein sequence: CSATSSSDTQYF.